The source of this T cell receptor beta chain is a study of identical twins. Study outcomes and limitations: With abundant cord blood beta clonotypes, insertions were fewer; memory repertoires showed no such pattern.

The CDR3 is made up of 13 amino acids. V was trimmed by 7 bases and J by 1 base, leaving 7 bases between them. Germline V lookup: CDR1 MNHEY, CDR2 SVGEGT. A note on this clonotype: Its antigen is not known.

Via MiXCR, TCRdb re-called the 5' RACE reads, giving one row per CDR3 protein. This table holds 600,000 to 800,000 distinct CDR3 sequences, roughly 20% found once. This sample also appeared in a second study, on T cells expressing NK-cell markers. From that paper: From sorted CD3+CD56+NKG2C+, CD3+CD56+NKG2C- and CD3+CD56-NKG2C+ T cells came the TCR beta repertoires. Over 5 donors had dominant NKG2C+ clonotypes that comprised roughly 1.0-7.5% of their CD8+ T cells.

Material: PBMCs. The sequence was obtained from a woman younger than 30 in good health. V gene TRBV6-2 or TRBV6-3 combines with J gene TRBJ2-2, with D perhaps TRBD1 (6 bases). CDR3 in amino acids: CASKGQNTGELFF. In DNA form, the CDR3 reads TGTGCCAGCAAGGGACAGAACACCGGGGAGCTGTTTTTT.